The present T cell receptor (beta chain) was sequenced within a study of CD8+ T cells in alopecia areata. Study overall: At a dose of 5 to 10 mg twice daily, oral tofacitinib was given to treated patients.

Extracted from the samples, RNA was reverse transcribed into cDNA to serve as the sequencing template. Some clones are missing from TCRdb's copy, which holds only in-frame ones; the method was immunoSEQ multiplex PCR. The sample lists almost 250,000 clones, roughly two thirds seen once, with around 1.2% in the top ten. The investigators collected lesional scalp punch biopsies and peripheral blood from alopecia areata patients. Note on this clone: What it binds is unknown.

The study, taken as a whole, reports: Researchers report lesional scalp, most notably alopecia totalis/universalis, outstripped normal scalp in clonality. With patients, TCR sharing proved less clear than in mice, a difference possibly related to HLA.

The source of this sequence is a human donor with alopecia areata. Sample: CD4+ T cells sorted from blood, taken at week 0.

CDR3 sequence reads: CASSPYGKNTQYF. CDR3 coding DNA: TGTGCCAGCAGCCCCTACGGGAAGAATACGCAGTATTTT. This chain links TRBV7-9 with TRBJ2-3; possible D gene TRBD2, 5 bases. From germline, CDR1 is SEHNR and CDR2 FQNEAQ (reference sequence). This CDR3 has 13 residues. Trimming cost V 5 bases and J 7 bases, with 13 bases left between them.